A single sample is the source of the 20 T cell receptor beta chains below, sequenced in a study of siplizumab effects on memory and regulatory T cells. Sequencing was performed with immunoSEQ multiplex PCR; in TCRdb, only in-frame clones are kept and a portion is missing. In the table there are tens of thousands of clones, approximately 96% of which are singletons. Sequenced material: naive CD8+ T cells sorted from blood. These receptors came from a human donor in good health.

The rearrangement joins TRBV13 to TRBJ2-1; D is perhaps TRBD2 (7 bases). Germline V gene sequence: CDR1 PRHDT, CDR2 FYEKMQ (reference sequence). Between the trimmed V and J ends, which lost 2 bases and 0 bases, there was a span of 17 bases. The CDR3 extends over 18 amino acids. This CDR3 is CASSLISGGPRSYNEQFF. The DNA of the CDR3 is TGTGCCAGCAGCTTAATTTCGGGGGGCCCCCGCTCCTACAATGAGCAGTTCTTC.

The gene calls are TRBV27 and TRBJ2-7, with 7 bases aligning to TRBD1. Germline loops: CDR1 MNHEY, CDR2 SMNVEV (reference sequence). This CDR3 has 15 residues. The junction had 8 bases not matched to a gene; V was cut back by 6 bases and J by 0 bases. CDR3 nucleotide sequence: TGTGCCAGCAGACATAGGGACAGCCTCTCCTACGAGCAGTACTTC. It specifies CASRHRDSLSYEQYF.

This clone was picked up a small number of times. The rearrangement links TRBV5-4 to TRBJ1-5; D remains ambiguous. Trimming stripped 4 bases from V and 0 bases from J, with 8 bases between. The V gene's germline CDR1 is SGHNT and CDR2 YYREEE (reference sequence). The CDR3 is 14 residues long. The CDR3 protein is CASSIKGSNQPQHF. The CDR3 DNA reads as TGTGCCAGCAGCATCAAGGGTAGCAATCAGCCCCAGCATTTT.

This clone was detected once. The rearrangement uses TRBV27 and TRBJ2-1, with D possibly being TRBD1 or TRBD2 (6 bases each). This CDR3 contains 14 residues. Germline V gene lookup returns CDR1 MNHEY and CDR2 SMNVEV (reference sequence). V lost 4 bases and J lost 6, with 13 bases in between. CDR3 sequence reads: CASSWGAGPNEQFF. For the CDR3, the DNA is TGTGCCAGCAGTTGGGGGGCCGGCCCCAATGAGCAGTTCTTC.

This clone was detected only a few times. The gene calls are TRBV6-5 and TRBJ2-7, with D hard to call. This CDR3 spans 13 amino acids. Germline CDR1 and CDR2: MNHEY and SVGAGI. The V end lost 2 bases, the J end lost 3 bases, and 8 bases lay between the germline ends. The CDR3 DNA reads TGTGCCAGCAGTTACAGCAAGTACTACGAGCAGTACTTC. Translation gives CASSYSKYYEQYF.

The CDR3 bases are TGCGCCAGCAGTGAGTCGTTTGGGGGGTACGAGACCCAGTACTTC. Encoded protein: CASSESFGGYETQYF. The rearrangement joins TRBV10-1 to TRBJ2-5; possibly TRBD2 for D (6 bases). The CDR3 is 15 amino acids. Germline V CDR1 and CDR2: WNHNN, SYGVQD (reference sequence). V was trimmed by 0 bases and J by 5 bases, leaving 13 bases between them.

This clone showed up just once. DNA for the CDR3: TGTGCCAGCAGCAAAGGACAGGACTATGGCTACACCTTC. This gives the protein CASSKGQDYGYTF. The V gene is TRBV27, the J gene TRBJ1-2, with TRBD1 identical over 7 bases. Germline trimming cut 6 bases from V and 3 bases from J; bases unmatched to any gene: 4. Germline CDR1 is MNHEY and CDR2 is SMNVEV (reference sequence). There are 13 residues in the CDR3.

The table lists this clone with a count of one. The rearrangement uses TRBV6-1 and TRBJ1-1; D remains ambiguous. The CDR3 contains 12 residues. V was trimmed by 2 bases and J by 3 bases, leaving 4 bases between them. Germline V lookup: CDR1 MNHNS, CDR2 SASEGT. The DNA of the CDR3 is TGTGCCAGCAGTGAAAGCGACACTGAAGCTTTCTTT. Its translation is CASSESDTEAFF.

This chain links TRBV21-1 with TRBJ1-5; whether TRBD1, the table's D call, matches the DNA was not checked. TRBV21-1 is classified as a pseudogene. The CDR3 contains 15 residues. This CDR3 reads CASSKETGGNQPQHF. The CDR3 nucleotides read TGTGCCAGCAGCAAAGAGACAGGGGGTAATCAGCCCCAGCATTTT.

This chain links TRBV7-6 with TRBJ2-1; the match to TRBD2 covers 7 bases. V was pared by 8 bases and J by 5 bases, with 15 bases of the junction left unmatched. The CDR3 spans 16 residues. Germline CDR1 reads SGHVS; CDR2 reads FNYEAQ. The CDR3 DNA sequence: TGTGCCAGCTCCGAGGACGCGGTGGGAGGGAACAATGAGCAGTTCTTC. It translates to CASSEDAVGGNNEQFF. The variable domain in full, completed from reference TRBV7-6 and TRBJ2-1, reads GAGVSQSPRYKVTKRGQDVALRCDPISGHVSLYWYRQALGQGPEFLTYFNYEAQQDKSGLPNDRFSAERPEGSISTLTIQRTEQRDSAMYRCASSEDAVGGNNEQFFGPGTRLTVL.

This sequence joins TRBV27 and TRBJ1-1; D gene unclear. The length of the CDR3 is 13 residues. V gave up 6 bases and J gave up 2 bases, with 10 bases separating them. Germline CDR1 MNHEY, CDR2 SMNVEV (reference sequence). CDR3 sequence reads: CASSLSINTEAFF. DNA for the CDR3: TGTGCCAGCAGCTTAAGTATAAACACTGAAGCTTTCTTT.

The J gene is TRBJ2-2, the V gene TRBV25-1; D gene ambiguous. The CDR3 has 11 residues. Trimming cost V 8 bases and J 4 bases, with 5 bases left between them. Germline lookup yields CDR1 MGHDK and CDR2 SYGVNS. CDR3 nucleotide sequence: TGTGCCAGCGTCTCCACCGGGGAGCTGTTTTTT. Encoded protein: CASVSTGELFF.

The chain couples TRBV10-1 to TRBJ1-3, with D hard to call. Germline V CDR1 and CDR2: WNHNN, SYGVQD (reference sequence). Trimming pared 0 bases from V and 0 bases from J, leaving 6 bases between. The CDR3 length is 15 residues. CDR3 in amino acids: CASSESRDSGNTIYF. In DNA, the CDR3 is TGCGCCAGCAGTGAGTCGAGGGACTCTGGAAACACCATATATTTT.

The rearrangement links TRBV27 to TRBJ1-1; no clear D gene. V was clipped by 7 bases and J by 1 base, with 10 bases between them. CDR1 and CDR2 (germline): MNHEY, SMNVEV (reference sequence). There are 13 residues in the CDR3. The CDR3 protein is CASMGLGNTEAFF. The DNA for the CDR3 is TGTGCCAGCATGGGTTTAGGGAACACTGAAGCTTTCTTT.

The rearrangement links TRBV10-3 to TRBJ1-2; D may be TRBD1 (6 bases). Germline assignment: CDR1 ENHRY and CDR2 SYGVKD. V was pared by 3 bases and J by 1 base, with 12 bases between. The CDR3 is made up of 15 amino acids. The CDR3 nucleotides read TGTGCCATCAGTGATGAGGACAGTTATAACTATGGCTACACCTTC. This translates into CAISDEDSYNYGYTF.

The J gene is TRBJ1-1, the V gene TRBV6-1; D gene unclear. The CDR3 length is 13 residues. Germline V gene sequence: CDR1 MNHNS, CDR2 SASEGT. V was cut by 4 bases and J by 2 bases, with 8 bases left in between. The CDR3 coding sequence is TGTGCCAGCAGTGCACAGCCTAACACTGAAGCTTTCTTT. It codes for CASSAQPNTEAFF.

The chain links TRBV6-5 to TRBJ2-7; 10 bases match TRBD1. The germline V gene has CDR1 MNHEY and CDR2 SVGAGI. The CDR3 is 14 amino acids. The V gene end was trimmed by 2 bases and the J gene end by 5 bases; junction bases not matched to a gene: 3. Here the CDR3 reads CASSYGTGVHEQYF. As DNA, the CDR3 is TGTGCCAGCAGTTACGGGACAGGGGTCCACGAGCAGTACTTC.

The gene calls are TRBV19 and TRBJ1-6; 8 bases line up with TRBD1. This CDR3 contains 14 residues. Germline V gene sequence: CDR1 LNHDA, CDR2 SQIVND (reference sequence). The V gene end was trimmed by 5 bases and the J gene end by 7 bases; junction bases not matched to a gene: 4. The CDR3 spells CASSGTGLNSPLHF. The DNA for the CDR3 is TGTGCCAGTAGTGGGACAGGTTTAAATTCACCCCTCCACTTT.

The chain employs TRBV27 and TRBJ2-1; no definite D call. The CDR3 sequence is 13 residues long. The V and J ends lost 2 bases and 7 bases respectively, with 9 bases between them. Germline V gene data show CDR1 as MNHEY and CDR2 as SMNVEV (reference sequence). The CDR3 protein is CASSLQNGNEQFF. CDR3 bases: TGTGCCAGCAGTTTACAGAACGGGAATGAGCAGTTCTTC.

The chain has TRBV11-1 and TRBJ2-7, with 10 positions matching TRBD1. V trimming: 1 base; J trimming: 1 base; junction bases outside the gene matches: 4. The CDR3 runs to 16 residues. Germline assignment: CDR1 SGHAT and CDR2 FQDESV (reference sequence). CDR3 sequence reads: CASSLEGQGYSYEQYF. DNA of the CDR3: TGTGCCAGCAGCTTAGAGGGACAGGGGTATTCCTACGAGCAGTACTTC.